The T cell receptor beta chain described here comes from a study of vaccination and CD4 T cells after COVID-19. Overall study: Nasal swab PCR detected SARS-CoV-2 in convalescent patients, who comprised roughly 9 mild cases and one severe case. Median time from second vaccine dose to sampling was roughly 72 days (14 to 241). Study findings and constraints: Among convalescent patients, a median around 85% of reactive clones emerged only after vaccination.

The table lists this clonotype with a few counts. The antigen remains unidentified. The Oncomine TCR Beta short-read assay was applied to DNA of cultured CD4+ T cells. From cultured CD4+ T cells, genomic DNA was extracted. Each CDR3 protein is one row after TCRdb ran MiXCR on the PCR reads. The data hold under 15,000 distinct CDR3 sequences, with around 38% observed a single time. Trimming took off 0 bases at V and 8 bases at J, with 16 bases between the two ends. The CDR3 totals 15 residues. CDR1 is LNHNV and CDR2 is YYDKDF in the germline V gene (reference sequence). Treatment described: 10-day PBMC culture with coronavirus spike peptide pools or control peptides (ViraFEST assay).

The sequence was collected from a human donor who had recovered from COVID-19. The sample was CD4+ T cells from blood, cultured in vitro. The chain uses TRBV15 and TRBJ1-2; no clear D. Here the CDR3 DNA reads TGTGCCACCAGCAGAGATCCGCGGGATTGGCGCGGCTACACCTTC. Translated, it gives CATSRDPRDWRGYTF.